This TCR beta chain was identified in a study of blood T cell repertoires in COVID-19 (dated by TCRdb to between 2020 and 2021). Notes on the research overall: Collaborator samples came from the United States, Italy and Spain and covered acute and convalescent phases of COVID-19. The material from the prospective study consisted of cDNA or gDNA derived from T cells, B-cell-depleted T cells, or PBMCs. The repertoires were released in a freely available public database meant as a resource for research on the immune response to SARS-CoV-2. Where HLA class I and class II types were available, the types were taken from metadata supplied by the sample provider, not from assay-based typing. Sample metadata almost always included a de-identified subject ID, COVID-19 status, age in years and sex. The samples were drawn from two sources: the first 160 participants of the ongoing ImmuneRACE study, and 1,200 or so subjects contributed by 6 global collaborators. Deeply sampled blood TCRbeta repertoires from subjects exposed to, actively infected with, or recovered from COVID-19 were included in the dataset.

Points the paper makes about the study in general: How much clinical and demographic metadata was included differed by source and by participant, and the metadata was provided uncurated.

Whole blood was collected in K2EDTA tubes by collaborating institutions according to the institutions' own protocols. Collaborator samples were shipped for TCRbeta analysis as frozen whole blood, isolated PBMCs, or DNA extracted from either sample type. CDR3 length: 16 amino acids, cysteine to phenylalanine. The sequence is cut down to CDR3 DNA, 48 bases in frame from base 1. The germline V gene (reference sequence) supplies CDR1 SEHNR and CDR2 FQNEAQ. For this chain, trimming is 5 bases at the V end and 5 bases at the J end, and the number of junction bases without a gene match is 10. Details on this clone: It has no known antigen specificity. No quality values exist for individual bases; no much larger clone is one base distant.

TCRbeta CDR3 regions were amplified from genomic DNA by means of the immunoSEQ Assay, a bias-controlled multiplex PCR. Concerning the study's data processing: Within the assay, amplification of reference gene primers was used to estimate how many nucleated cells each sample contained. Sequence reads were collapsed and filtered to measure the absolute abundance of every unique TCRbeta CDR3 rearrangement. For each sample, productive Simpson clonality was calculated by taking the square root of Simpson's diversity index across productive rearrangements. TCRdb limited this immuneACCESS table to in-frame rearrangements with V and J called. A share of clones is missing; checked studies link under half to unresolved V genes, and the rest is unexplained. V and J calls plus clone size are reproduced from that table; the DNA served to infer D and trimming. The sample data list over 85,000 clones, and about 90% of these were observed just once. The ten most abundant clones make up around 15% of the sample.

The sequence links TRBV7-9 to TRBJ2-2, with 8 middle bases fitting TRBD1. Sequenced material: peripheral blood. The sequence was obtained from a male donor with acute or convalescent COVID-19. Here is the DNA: TGTGCCAGCAGCCCTTCAGGGGGCGCGAGGACCGGGGAGCTGTTTTTT. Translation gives CASSPSGGARTGELFF.